In its sample, the clone carrying this T cell receptor beta chain was seen once. V lost 5 bases and J lost 5; bases outside the gene matches: 6. The CDR3 runs 14 residues. Per the germline V gene, CDR1 is SNHLY and CDR2 is FYNNEI. This record comes from a study of blood T cell repertoires in COVID-19. Overall study: Spain, Italy and the United States supplied samples that represented acute and convalescent COVID-19. From T cells, B-cell-depleted T cells, or PBMCs came the material, which was cDNA or gDNA.

Under the authors' procedure: Quantification of nucleated cells was approximated via reference gene primer amplification. Some clones are missing from TCRdb's copy, which holds only in-frame ones; the method was immunoSEQ multiplex PCR. The D gene and trimming were derived from the DNA, and the V and J assignments and clone size from that table. The repertoire includes about 200,000 clones, 75% to 95% of them detected once, and approximately 0.48% sits in the top ten. The rearrangement links TRBV2 to TRBJ2-3; 8 nucleotides match TRBD1. The specimen was peripheral blood. The sequence came from a man aged 45 to 65 with acute or convalescent COVID-19. CDR3 nucleotides: TGTGCCAGCAGTCGTCCAGGGGGCAAAGATACGCAGTATTTT. Translating gives CASSRPGGKDTQYF.